This record looks at one TCR beta chain sequence and its context. The germline gene is not matched at one end of the junction; a read error may be the cause. These data are taken from a study of blood T cell repertoires in COVID-19. Study summary: Both acute and convalescent COVID-19 samples were obtained from the United States, Italy and Spain.

Generated by immunoSEQ multiplex PCR, the TCRdb table keeps only in-frame clones and is missing some. The table lists roughly 330,000 clones, about nine tenths of them singletons. The CDR3 sequence is 16 residues long. Germline assignment: CDR1 MNHEY and CDR2 SVGAGI. The genes are TRBV6-5 and TRBJ1-3, with TRBD1 as a possible D gene (6 bases). Sequenced: PBMCs or T cells enriched from blood (not recorded which). This TCR came from a woman younger than 30 who had recovered from COVID-19. The DNA of the CDR3 is TGTGCCAGCAGGTACTGGACAGCTGACTCTGGAAACACCATATATTTT. Translated: CASRYWTADSGNTIYF.